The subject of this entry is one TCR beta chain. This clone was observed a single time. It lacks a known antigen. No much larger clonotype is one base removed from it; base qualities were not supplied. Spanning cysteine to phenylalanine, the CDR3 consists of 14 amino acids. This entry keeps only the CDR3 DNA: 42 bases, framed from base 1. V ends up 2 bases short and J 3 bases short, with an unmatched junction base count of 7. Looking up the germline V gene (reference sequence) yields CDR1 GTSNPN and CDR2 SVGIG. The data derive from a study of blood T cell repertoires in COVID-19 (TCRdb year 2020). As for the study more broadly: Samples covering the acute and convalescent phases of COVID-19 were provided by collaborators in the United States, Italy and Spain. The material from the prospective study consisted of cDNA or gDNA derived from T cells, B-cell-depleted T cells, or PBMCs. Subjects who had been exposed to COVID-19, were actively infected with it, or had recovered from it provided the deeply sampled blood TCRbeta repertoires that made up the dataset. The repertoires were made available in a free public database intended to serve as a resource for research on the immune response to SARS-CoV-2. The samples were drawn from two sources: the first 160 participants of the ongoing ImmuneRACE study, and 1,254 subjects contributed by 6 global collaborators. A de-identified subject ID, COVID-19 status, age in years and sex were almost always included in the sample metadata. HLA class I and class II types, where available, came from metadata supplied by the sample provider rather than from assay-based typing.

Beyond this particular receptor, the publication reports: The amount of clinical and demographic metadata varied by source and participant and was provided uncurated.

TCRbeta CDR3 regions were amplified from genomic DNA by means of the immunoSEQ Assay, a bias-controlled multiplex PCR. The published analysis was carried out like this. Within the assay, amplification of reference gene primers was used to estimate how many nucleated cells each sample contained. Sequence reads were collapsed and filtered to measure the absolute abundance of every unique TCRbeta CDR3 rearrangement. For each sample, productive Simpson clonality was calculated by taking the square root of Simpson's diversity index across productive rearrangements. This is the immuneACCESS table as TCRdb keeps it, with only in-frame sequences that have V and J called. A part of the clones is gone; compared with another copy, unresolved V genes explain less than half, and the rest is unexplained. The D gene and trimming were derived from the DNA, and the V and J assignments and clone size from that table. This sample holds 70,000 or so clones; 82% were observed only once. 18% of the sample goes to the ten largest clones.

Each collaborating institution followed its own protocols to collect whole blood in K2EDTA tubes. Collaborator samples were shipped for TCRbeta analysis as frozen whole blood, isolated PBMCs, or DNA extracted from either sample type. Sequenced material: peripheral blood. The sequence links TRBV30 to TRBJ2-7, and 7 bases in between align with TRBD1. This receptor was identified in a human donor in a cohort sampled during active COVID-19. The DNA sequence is TGTGCCTGGAGTTCCAGGGGGAAACTCTACGAGCAGTACTTC. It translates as CAWSSRGKLYEQYF.